This TCR beta chain was profiled in a study of T cell responses to AZD1222 COVID-19 vaccine. Germline V lookup: CDR1 MDHEN, CDR2 SYDVKM. The CDR3 length is 14 residues. V lost 2 bases, J lost 7 bases, and 14 bases lay in between. General observations from the study: Sampling that yielded the repertoires occurred only after the peak T cell response. Across the whole spike, CD4 TCRs peaked at regions 160-218 and 743-854.

TCRdb's table, derived via immunoSEQ multiplex PCR, lists solely in-frame clones and lacks some. The sample contains about 160,000 clones, more than 70% of which appear only once. Remarks on this clone: Its antigen is currently unknown.

The chain has TRBV28 and TRBJ1-2; D perhaps matches TRBD1 (5 bases). The receptor's source is an adult in good health. The specimen was peripheral blood, collected on day 0 of AZD1222 vaccination. The CDR3 nucleotides read TGTGCCAGCAGTTTAGTGGGCGGGGGTCCTGGCTACACCTTC. Protein product: CASSLVGGGPGYTF.